This T cell receptor beta chain was sequenced during a study of early T cells in non-severe SARS-CoV-2 infection. Looking at the study overall: Chains were not paired, and sequencing was done on bulk RNA from unsorted whole blood.

Individually, cDNA molecules had unique molecular identifiers attached to them. From the 5' RACE reads, TCRdb called clonotypes with MiXCR, one entry per CDR3 protein. The data hold approximately 48,000 distinct CDR3 sequences, with approximately 8.5% observed a single time. To note about this clonotype: Its antigen remains unidentified. This may be a read error, as it is one base from a much larger clone.

From germline, CDR1 is SGHAT and CDR2 FQNNGV. The ends were cut back, 3 bases at V and 4 bases at J, with 9 bases in the middle. The CDR3 extends over 14 amino acids. Whole-study results and caveats: Private and CD4 specificities were missed by VDJdb matching, skewed to anti-spike CD8.

This clonotype originated in an adult who was a healthcare worker with PCR-confirmed SARS-CoV-2 infection or an uninfected control (not recorded which). This chain connects TRBV11-2 to TRBJ1-4; no clear D. Sequencing was done on a sample of whole blood. The CDR3 sequence is CASSFGRFNEKLFF. The DNA for the CDR3 is TGTGCCAGCAGCTTCGGACGGTTTAATGAAAAACTGTTTTTT.